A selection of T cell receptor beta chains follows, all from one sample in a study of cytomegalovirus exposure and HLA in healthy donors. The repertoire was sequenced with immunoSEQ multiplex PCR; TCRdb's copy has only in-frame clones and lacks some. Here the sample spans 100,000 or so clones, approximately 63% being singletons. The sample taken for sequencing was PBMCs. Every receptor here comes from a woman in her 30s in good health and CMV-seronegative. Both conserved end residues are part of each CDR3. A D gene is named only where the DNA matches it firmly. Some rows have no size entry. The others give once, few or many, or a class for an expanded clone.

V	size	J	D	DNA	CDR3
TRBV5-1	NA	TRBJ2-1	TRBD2	TGCGCCAGCAGCTTGGTGGGGGGGAATGAGCAGTTCTTC	CASSLVGGNEQFF
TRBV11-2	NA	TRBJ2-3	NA	TGTGCCAGCAGCCTTAGCACAGATACGCAGTATTTT	CASSLSTDTQYF
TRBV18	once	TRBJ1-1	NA	TGTGCCAGCTCACCAAGACAGCCGAACACTGAAGCTTTCTTT	CASSPRQPNTEAFF
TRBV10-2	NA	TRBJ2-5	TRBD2	TGCGCCAGCAGTGGAGGAGCGGGGACTCAGTGGGAGACCCAGTACTTC	CASSGGAGTQWETQYF
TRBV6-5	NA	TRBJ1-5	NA	TGTGCCAGCAGTAATGAAAGGGGTTCTCAGCCCCAGCATTTT	CASSNERGSQPQHF
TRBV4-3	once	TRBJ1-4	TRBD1	TGCGCCAGCAGCCAAGAATGGACAGGAGGATATGAAAAACTGTTTTTT	CASSQEWTGGYEKLFF
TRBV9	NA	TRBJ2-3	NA	TGTGCCAGCAGCCTTGCCGCGATGGATACGCAGTATTTT	CASSLAAMDTQYF
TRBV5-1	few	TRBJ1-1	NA	TGCGCCAGCAGCTCGCGGGACCTTGGCGTGGCTGAAGCTTTCTTT	CASSSRDLGVAEAFF
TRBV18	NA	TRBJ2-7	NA	TGTGCCAGCTCACCAATTTGGCAGAACCCCTACGAGCAGTACTTC	CASSPIWQNPYEQYF
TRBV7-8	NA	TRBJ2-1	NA	TGTGCCAGCAGCGCCCTAGGCAATGAGCAGTTCTTC	CASSALGNEQFF
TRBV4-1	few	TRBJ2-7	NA	TGCGCCAGCAGCCTATTCCCACCGGACAGCTCCTACGAGCAGTACTTC	CASSLFPPDSSYEQYF
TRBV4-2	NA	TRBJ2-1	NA	TGTGCCAGCAGCGCTCTTTCAGGGTTCAATGAGCAGTTCTTC	CASSALSGFNEQFF
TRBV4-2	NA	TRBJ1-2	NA	TGTGCCAGCAGCCAAGTTGAGTATGGCTACACCTTC	CASSQVEYGYTF
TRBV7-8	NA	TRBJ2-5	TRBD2	TGTGCCAGCAGCCCGGGACTAGCGGCGGGCAAGTACTTC	CASSPGLAAGKYF
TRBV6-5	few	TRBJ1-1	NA	TGTGCCAGCAGTTATCCCAGGGGCGAAGCTTTCTTT	CASSYPRGEAFF
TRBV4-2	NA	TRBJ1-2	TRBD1	TGTGCCAGCAGCCAAGAACAGGGGGCGCACTATGGCTACACCTTC	CASSQEQGAHYGYTF
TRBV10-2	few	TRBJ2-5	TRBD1	TGCGCCAGCAGTGAAAACAGGGGGCCGGAGACCCAGTACTTC	CASSENRGPETQYF
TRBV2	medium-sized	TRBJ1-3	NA	TGTGCCAGCAGATCAGGGTACTCTGGAAACACCATATATTTT	CASRSGYSGNTIYF
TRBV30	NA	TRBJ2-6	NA	TGTGCCTGGAGTGTACGTTGGGCAGGGCCAAGGGGGGCCAACGTCCTGACTTTC	CAWSVRWAGPRGANVLTF
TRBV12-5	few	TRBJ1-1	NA	TGTGCTAGTGGTTTCTCGGGCCAGGGCGTCACTGAAGCTTTCTTT	CASGFSGQGVTEAFF
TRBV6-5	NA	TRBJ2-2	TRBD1	TGTGCCAGTTACAGGGGTGGGACCGGGGAGCTGTTTTTT	CASYRGGTGELFF
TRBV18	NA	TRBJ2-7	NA	TGTGCCAGCTCACCACGTGGGCCCGAGCAGTACTTC	CASSPRGPEQYF
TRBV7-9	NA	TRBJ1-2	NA	TGTGCCAGCAGCCCACCCGGGGCTAACTATGGCTACACCTTC	CASSPPGANYGYTF
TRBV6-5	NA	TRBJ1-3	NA	TGTGCCAGCAGTTACTCGACAGTAGGGGGTGGAAACACCATATATTTT	CASSYSTVGGGNTIYF
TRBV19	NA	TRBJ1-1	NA	TGTGCCAGTAAAACGGGGGGACCGTCGAACACTGAAGCTTTCTTT	CASKTGGPSNTEAFF
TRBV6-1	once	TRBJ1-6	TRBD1	TGTGCCAGCAGTTTACAGGGGGCCAATTCACCCCTCCACTTT	CASSLQGANSPLHF
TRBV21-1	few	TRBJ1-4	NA	TGTGCCAGGTCATTCTACCCCGGGGAAAAACTGTTTTTT	CARSFYPGEKLFF
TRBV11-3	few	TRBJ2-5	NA	TGTGCCAGCAGCCTACAGGGTCCCTGGAAAGAGACCCAGTACTTC	CASSLQGPWKETQYF
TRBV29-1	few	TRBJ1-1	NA	TGCAGCGTTGGAGGAAGGGGTTTGAACACTGAAGCTTTCTTT	CSVGGRGLNTEAFF
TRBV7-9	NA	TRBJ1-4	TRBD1	TGTGCCAGCAGCCCAGGACAGGGGATCCCAACTAATGAAAAACTGTTTTTT	CASSPGQGIPTNEKLFF
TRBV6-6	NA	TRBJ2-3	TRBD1	TGTGCCAGCAGACGCCGGGACAGAGTTGAAGATACGCAGTATTTT	CASRRRDRVEDTQYF
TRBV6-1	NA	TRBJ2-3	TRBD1	TGTGCCAGCAGTAGGACAGGGACAGATACGCAGTATTTT	CASSRTGTDTQYF
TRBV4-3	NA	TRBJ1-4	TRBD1	TGCGCCAGCAGCCAAGGACAGGGGGGTAATGAAAAACTGTTTTTT	CASSQGQGGNEKLFF
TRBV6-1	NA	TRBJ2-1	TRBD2	TGTGCCAGCAGTTTCCTAGCGGGGGGCTACAATGAGCAGTTCTTC	CASSFLAGGYNEQFF
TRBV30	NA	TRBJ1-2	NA	TGTGCCTGGAGTACGGGGATTTATGGCTACACCTTC	CAWSTGIYGYTF
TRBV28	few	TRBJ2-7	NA	TGTGCCAGCAGTTTATGGCAGGGATTCGCCGAGCAGTACTTC	CASSLWQGFAEQYF
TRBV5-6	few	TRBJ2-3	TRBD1	TGTGCCAGCAGCTCGACAGGGGTAACAGATACGCAGTATTTT	CASSSTGVTDTQYF
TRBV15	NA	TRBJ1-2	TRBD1	TGTGCCACCAGCAGAGAACAGGGGCACGGCTACACCTTC	CATSREQGHGYTF
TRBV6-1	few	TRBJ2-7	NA	TGTGCCAGCAGTGACGGGGCGGGGTACTACGAGCAGTACTTC	CASSDGAGYYEQYF
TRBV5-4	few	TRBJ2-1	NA	TGTGCCAGCAGCTTGGATCTGATGAGCAATGAGCAGTTCTTC	CASSLDLMSNEQFF
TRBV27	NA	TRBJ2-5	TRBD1	TGTGCCAGCAGTTCAGACAGGGGGAGGGGGAGAGAGACCCAGTACTTC	CASSSDRGRGRETQYF
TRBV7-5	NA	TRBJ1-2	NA	TGTGTCAGAAGCCGAAGGACAGCGAAGGGCTACACCTTC	CVRSRRTAKGYTF
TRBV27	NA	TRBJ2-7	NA	TGTGCCAGCAGCCCGGAGGACGGGAGCTACGAGCAGTACTTC	CASSPEDGSYEQYF
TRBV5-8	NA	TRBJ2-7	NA	TGTGCCAGCAGCTTTTACCCCGGACAGCAGTCCTACGAGCAGTACTTC	CASSFYPGQQSYEQYF
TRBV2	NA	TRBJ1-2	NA	TGTGCCAGCAGTGAAAGCGCGAATGGCTACACCTTC	CASSESANGYTF
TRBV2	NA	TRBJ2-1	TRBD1	TGTGCCAGCGAGGGGGCGAGGGGTGAGCAGTTCTTC	CASEGARGEQFF
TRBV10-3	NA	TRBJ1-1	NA	TGTGCCACCTCCCCCCCGGACATGAAAGCTTTCTTT	CATSPPDMKAFF
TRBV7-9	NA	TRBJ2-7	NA	TGTGCCAGCAGCTTCGGAGAGTACTACGAGCAGTACTTC	CASSFGEYYEQYF
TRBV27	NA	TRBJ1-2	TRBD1	TGTGCCAGCAGTTCAGACAGGGGGATAGGCTATGGCTACACCTTC	CASSSDRGIGYGYTF
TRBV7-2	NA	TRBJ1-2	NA	TGTGCCAGCAGCCAAGACAGGCAAAGTGGCTACACCTTC	CASSQDRQSGYTF
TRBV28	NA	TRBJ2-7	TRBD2	TGTGCCAGCAGTTTTGTTGGGGCTAGCGGGAGAACCTACGAGCAGTACTTC	CASSFVGASGRTYEQYF
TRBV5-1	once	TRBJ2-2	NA	TGCGCCAGCAGCTTCGGCGGGTTGAACACCGGGGAGCTGTTTTTT	CASSFGGLNTGELFF
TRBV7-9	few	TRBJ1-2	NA	TGTGCCAGCAGCGCTGGGGGGGGTGGCTATGGCTACACCTTC	CASSAGGGGYGYTF
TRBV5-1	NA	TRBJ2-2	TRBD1	TGCGCCAGCAGCGGACAGGGCAGTCACGGGGAGCTGTTTTTT	CASSGQGSHGELFF
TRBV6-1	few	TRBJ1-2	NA	TGTGCCAGCAGTGAGTCCGGGGGGCCCATCGCTTATGGCTACACCTTC	CASSESGGPIAYGYTF